This T cell receptor beta chain was sequenced during a study of beta chain features in type 1 diabetes. Since all of the isolated RNA was reverse transcribed, expressed TCRB transcripts were what got sequenced. Profiled with immunoSEQ multiplex PCR; TCRdb holds only in-frame clones, not every one. This table holds some 350,000 clones, around an eighth found once. A word on this clone: Its antigen remains unknown.

Findings and limits, study-wide: Type 1 diabetes patients had VDJ junctions that carried fewer insertions and more deletions. TCRB CDR3s were moderately but significantly shorter in Type 1 diabetes patients in all four CD4+ subsets.

The receptor was isolated from a woman between 18 and 29 years old with type 1 diabetes. Sequenced input: naive CD4+ T cells from blood.

The CDR3 nucleotides are TGTGCCAGCAGCTCCGGACTAGCGGGAGCATCAGATACGCAGTATTTT. This translates into CASSSGLAGASDTQYF. This sequence joins TRBV7-2 and TRBJ2-3, with 13 nucleotides matching TRBD2. J was trimmed by 4 bases and V by 4 bases; bases with no gene match: 5. The V gene's germline CDR1 is SGHTA and CDR2 FQGNSA. This CDR3 is 16 amino acids long.